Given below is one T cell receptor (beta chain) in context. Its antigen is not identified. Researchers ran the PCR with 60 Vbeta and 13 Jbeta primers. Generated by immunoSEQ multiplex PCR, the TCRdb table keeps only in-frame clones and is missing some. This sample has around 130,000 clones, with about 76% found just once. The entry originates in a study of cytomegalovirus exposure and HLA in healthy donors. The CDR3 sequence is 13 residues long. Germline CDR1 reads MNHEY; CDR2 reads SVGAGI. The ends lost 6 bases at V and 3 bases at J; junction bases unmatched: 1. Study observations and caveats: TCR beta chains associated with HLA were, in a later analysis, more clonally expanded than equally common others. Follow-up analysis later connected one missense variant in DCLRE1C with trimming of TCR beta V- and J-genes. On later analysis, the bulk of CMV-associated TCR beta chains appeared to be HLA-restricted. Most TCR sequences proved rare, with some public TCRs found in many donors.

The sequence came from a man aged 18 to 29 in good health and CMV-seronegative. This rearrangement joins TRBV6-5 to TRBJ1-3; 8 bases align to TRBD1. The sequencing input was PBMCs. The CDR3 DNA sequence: TGTGCCAGCAGACAGGGGGTTGGAAACACCATATATTTT. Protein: CASRQGVGNTIYF.